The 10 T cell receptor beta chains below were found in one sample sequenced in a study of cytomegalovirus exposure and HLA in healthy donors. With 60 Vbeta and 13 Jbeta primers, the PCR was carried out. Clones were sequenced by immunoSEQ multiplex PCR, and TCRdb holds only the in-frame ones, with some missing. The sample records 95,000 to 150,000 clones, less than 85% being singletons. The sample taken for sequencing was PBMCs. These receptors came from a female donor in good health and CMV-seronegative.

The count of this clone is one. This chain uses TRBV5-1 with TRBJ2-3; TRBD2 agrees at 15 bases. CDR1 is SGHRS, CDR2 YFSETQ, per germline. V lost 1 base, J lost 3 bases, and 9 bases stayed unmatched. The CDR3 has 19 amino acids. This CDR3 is CASSLSSGLAGGKTDTQYF. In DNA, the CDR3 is TGCGCCAGCAGCTTGTCGAGTGGACTAGCGGGAGGGAAGACAGATACGCAGTATTTT.

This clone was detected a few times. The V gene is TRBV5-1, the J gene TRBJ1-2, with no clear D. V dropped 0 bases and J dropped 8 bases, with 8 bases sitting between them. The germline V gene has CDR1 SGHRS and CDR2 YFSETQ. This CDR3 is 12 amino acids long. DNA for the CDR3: TGCGCCAGCAGCTTGGGGGTTAGCGGCTACACCTTC. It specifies CASSLGVSGYTF.

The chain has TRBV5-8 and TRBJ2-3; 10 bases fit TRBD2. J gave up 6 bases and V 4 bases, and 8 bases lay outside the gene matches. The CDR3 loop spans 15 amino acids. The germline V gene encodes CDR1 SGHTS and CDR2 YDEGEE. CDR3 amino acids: CASSRERGGLDTQYF. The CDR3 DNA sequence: TGTGCCAGCAGCCGAGAGCGGGGGGGCCTTGATACGCAGTATTTT.

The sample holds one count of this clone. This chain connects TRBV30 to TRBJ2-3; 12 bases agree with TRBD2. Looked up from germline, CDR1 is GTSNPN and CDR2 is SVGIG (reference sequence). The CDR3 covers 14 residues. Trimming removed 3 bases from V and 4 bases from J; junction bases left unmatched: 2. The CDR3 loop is CAWSRLAGADTQYF. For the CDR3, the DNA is TGTGCCTGGAGCCGACTAGCGGGAGCAGATACGCAGTATTTT.

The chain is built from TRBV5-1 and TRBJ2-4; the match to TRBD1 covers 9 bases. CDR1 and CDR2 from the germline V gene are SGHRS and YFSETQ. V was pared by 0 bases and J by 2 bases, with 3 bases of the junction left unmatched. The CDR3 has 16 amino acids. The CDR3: CASSLATGGSKNIQYF. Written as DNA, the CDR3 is TGCGCCAGCAGCTTGGCGACAGGGGGGTCCAAAAACATTCAGTACTTC.

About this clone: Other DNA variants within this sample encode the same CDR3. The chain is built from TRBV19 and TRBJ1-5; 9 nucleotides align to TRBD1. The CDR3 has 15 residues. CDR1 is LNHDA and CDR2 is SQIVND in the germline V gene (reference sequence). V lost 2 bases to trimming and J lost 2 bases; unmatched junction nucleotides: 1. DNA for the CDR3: TGTGCCAGTAGTATAAGGGACAGGGGCAATCAGCCCCAGCATTTT. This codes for CASSIRDRGNQPQHF.

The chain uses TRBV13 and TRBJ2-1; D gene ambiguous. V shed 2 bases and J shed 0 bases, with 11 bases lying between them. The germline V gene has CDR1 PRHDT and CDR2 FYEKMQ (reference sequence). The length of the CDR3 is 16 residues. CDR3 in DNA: TGTGCCAGCAGCTTAACGCGCGCGAGCTCCTACAATGAGCAGTTCTTC. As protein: CASSLTRASSYNEQFF.

The CDR3 nucleotides are TGCGCCAGCAGCTCGCACAGGGGCACCACAGATACGCAGTATTTT. It is translated as CASSSHRGTTDTQYF. This chain uses TRBV5-1 with TRBJ2-3; 7 bases are shared with TRBD1. The CDR3 covers 15 residues. CDR1 is SGHRS, CDR2 YFSETQ, per germline. The trim removed 3 bases at V and 2 bases at J, leaving 6 bases unmatched.

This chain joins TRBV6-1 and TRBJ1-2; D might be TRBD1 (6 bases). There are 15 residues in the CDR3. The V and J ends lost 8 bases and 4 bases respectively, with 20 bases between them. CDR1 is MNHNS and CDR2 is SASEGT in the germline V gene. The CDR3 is CASRDAGGRGYGYTF. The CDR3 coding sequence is TGTGCCAGCCGAGATGCGGGGGGCCGCGGCTATGGCTACACCTTC.

The CDR3 spells CASSVGSRAWEETQYF. DNA for the CDR3: TGTGCCAGCAGCGTAGGCTCGCGGGCCTGGGAGGAGACCCAGTACTTC. The V gene is TRBV9, the J gene TRBJ2-5; D is possibly TRBD2 (5 bases). The CDR3 has 16 residues. CDR1 and CDR2 (germline): SGDLS, YYNGEE. Trimming took off 0 bases at V and 5 bases at J, with 17 bases between the two ends.